The source of this TCR beta chain is a study of CD8 T cells in Susac syndrome. Study-wide points: As the study acknowledged, the number of individuals who were part of its TCR sequencing and HLA analysis was relatively small.

The CDR3 is 14 amino acids. Random hexamers were used to reverse transcribe about 0.5 to 1 ug of RNA. Multiplex PCR with immunoSEQ amplified the TCR beta CDR3 across 54 Vbeta and 13 Jbeta. TCRdb ran MiXCR on the immunoSEQ multiplex PCR reads and lists one entry per CDR3 protein. This table holds some 260,000 distinct CDR3 sequences, roughly 84% found once. In blood CD8+ and CD4+ T cells, TCR beta underwent sequencing. In this sample, this clonotype turned up once. Its antigen is unidentified. This chain uses TRBV21-1 with TRBJ2-1; the tabulated D call, TRBD2, remains unverified against the DNA. TRBV21-1 is designated a pseudogene. The sequenced sample was CD8+ T cells from PBMCs. The source is a human donor with multiple sclerosis. CDR3 sequence reads: CAGYSGRPHNEQFF. The CDR3 coding sequence is TGTGCCGGTTATAGCGGGAGGCCCCACAATGAGCAGTTCTTC.